This T cell receptor beta chain was recovered during a study of blood T cell repertoires in COVID-19 (dated by TCRdb to the early 2020s). As for the study more broadly: The collaborator samples originated in the United States, Italy and Spain and spanned the acute and convalescent phases of COVID-19. The prospective study material was composed of cDNA or gDNA derived from T cells, B-cell-depleted T cells, or PBMCs. The dataset comprised deeply sampled blood TCRbeta repertoires from subjects exposed to, actively infected with, or recovered from COVID-19. The repertoires were made available in a free public database intended to serve as a resource for research on the immune response to SARS-CoV-2. The samples were drawn from the first 160 participants of the ongoing ImmuneRACE study and from some 1,300 subjects provided by 6 global collaborators. The sample metadata nearly always contained a de-identified subject ID, COVID-19 status, age in years and sex. Where available, HLA class I and class II types were taken from metadata supplied by the sample provider and were not determined by assay-based typing. On the study overall, not on this receptor specifically: How much clinical and demographic metadata was included differed by source and by participant, and the metadata was provided uncurated.

Collaborating institutions collected whole blood in K2EDTA tubes following their own protocols. Collaborator samples were shipped for TCRbeta analysis as frozen whole blood, isolated PBMCs, or DNA extracted from either sample type. The immunoSEQ Assay, a bias-controlled multiplex PCR, was used to amplify TCRbeta CDR3 regions from genomic DNA. The original pipeline was this. Nucleated cell counts per sample were estimated from amplification of reference gene primers within the assay. To quantify the absolute abundance of each unique TCRbeta CDR3 rearrangement, sequence reads were collapsed and filtered. Productive Simpson clonality was computed per sample as the square root of Simpson's diversity index over productive rearrangements. Held by TCRdb, this immuneACCESS table contains in-frame sequences only and omits some clones. Under half of the omission traces to an unresolved V gene where checked; the cause of the rest is unknown. From that table come the V and J calls and clone size; the DNA was used to work out D and trimming. This sample comprises over 100,000 clones, over 80% of them detected only once. 0.65% to 0.9% of the sample is in the top ten clones.

Notes on this clone: Its antigen target is currently unknown. No per-base quality is available; no much larger clone lies one base away.

At the junction V is shortened by 2 bases and J by 4 bases; bases outside the gene matches: 4. Per the germline V gene, SGHTA is the CDR1 and FQGNSA is the CDR2. The CDR3 contains 16 residues, cysteine and phenylalanine counted. CDR3 DNA only is kept here, 48 bases in frame from base 1. The origin of this receptor is a woman in her sixties or seventies with acute or convalescent COVID-19. The rearrangement combines TRBV7-2 with TRBJ2-5; the central 13 bases match TRBD2. Sequenced sample: peripheral blood. The base sequence is TGTGCCAGCAGCTTAACTAGCGGGGGGGCTCCAGAGACCCAGTACTTC. Translated, this is CASSLTSGGAPETQYF.